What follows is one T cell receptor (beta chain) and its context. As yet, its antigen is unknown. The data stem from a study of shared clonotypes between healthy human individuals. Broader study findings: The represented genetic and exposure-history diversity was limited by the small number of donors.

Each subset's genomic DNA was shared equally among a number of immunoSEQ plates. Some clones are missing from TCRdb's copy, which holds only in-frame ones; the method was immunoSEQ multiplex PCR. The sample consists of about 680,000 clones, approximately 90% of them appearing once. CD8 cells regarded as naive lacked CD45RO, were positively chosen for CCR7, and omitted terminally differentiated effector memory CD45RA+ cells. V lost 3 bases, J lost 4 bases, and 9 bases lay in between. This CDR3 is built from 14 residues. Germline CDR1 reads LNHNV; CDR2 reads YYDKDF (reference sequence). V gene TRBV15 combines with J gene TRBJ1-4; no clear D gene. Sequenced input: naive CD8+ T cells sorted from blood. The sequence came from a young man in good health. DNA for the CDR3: TGTGCCACCAGCAGCCCGGGGAGTAATGAAAAACTGTTTTTT. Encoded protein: CATSSPGSNEKLFF.